These 16 T cell receptor beta chains were all obtained from the same sample, sequenced in a study of prognosis after radiotherapy for stage I lung cancer. The TCR beta CDR3 region was amplified from genomic DNA, with two rounds of multiplex PCR being used for the amplification. Specific primers for each TRBV and TRBJ gene were what first-round PCR used. TCRdb re-derived calls from the multiplex PCR reads in MiXCR, one entry per CDR3 protein. The sample holds over 15,000 distinct CDR3 sequences, about 44% seen once. The material sequenced was PBMCs, taken before or after stereotactic body radiation therapy (not recorded which). These receptors came from a donor at least 50 years old with non-small cell lung cancer.

This clonotype has a count of ten or more. The rearrangement uses TRBV2 and TRBJ1-5; D perhaps matches TRBD1 (5 bases). This CDR3 spans 15 amino acids. The germline gives CDR1 SNHLY, CDR2 FYNNEI. Trimming took 3 bases from V and 2 from J, leaving 11 bases between them. The CDR3: CASSERGGGNQPQHF. The CDR3 DNA reads TGTGCCAGCAGTGAGCGGGGGGGTGGCAATCAGCCCCAGCATTTT.

The table lists this clonotype with a count of one. A far larger clone is one nucleotide away, so this likely arose from a read error. V is TRBV28 and J is TRBJ2-4, with D perhaps matching TRBD1 (6 bases). The tail of the sequence fits TRBJ2-1 better, so the J call may be wrong. This CDR3 region has 13 residues. Per germline, CDR1 MDHEN and CDR2 SYDVKM. CDR3 residues: CASTQTGRNEQFF. CDR3 nucleotide sequence: TGTGCCAGCACTCAGACAGGACGGAATGAGCAGTTCTTC.

In its sample, this clonotype was seen many times. The chain recombines TRBV14 with TRBJ1-3; D gene unclear. CDR1 SGHDN and CDR2 FVKESK come from the germline V gene. Deletions cut 8 bases from V and 2 bases from J, with 10 bases between. The CDR3 spans 13 residues. CDR3 sequence: CASGRFAGNTIYF. CDR3 DNA: TGTGCCAGCGGGAGGTTCGCTGGAAACACCATATATTTT.

The rearrangement uses TRBV19 and TRBJ2-3, with TRBD1 identical over 8 bases. Germline V gene sequence: CDR1 LNHDA, CDR2 SQIVND (reference sequence). The V gene end was trimmed by 8 bases and the J gene end by 6 bases; junction bases not matched to a gene: 7. The CDR3 is 13 amino acids. CDR3 nucleotides: TGTGCCAGTGGTGGGGGACAGGTGGATACGCAGTATTTT. This sequence encodes CASGGGQVDTQYF.

The CDR3 spells CASSEWAGTYEQYF. CDR3 sequence (DNA): TGTGCCAGCAGTGAATGGGCAGGGACCTACGAGCAGTACTTC. V gene TRBV6-1 combines with J gene TRBJ2-7; possible D gene TRBD1, 5 bases. CDR3 size: 14 residues. Trimming cost V 2 bases and J 2 bases, with 10 bases left between them. CDR1 MNHNS and CDR2 SASEGT come from the germline V gene.

This clonotype was seen many times. This sequence joins TRBV24-1 and TRBJ2-3; 7 nucleotides match TRBD1. Germline CDR1 KGHDR, CDR2 SFDVKD. Trimming cost V 9 bases and J 1 base; bases outside gene matches: 6. The CDR3 extends over 14 amino acids. DNA of the CDR3: TGTGCCACCGGCCGCCAGGGGGGCACAGATACGCAGTATTTT. Translated, it gives CATGRQGGTDTQYF.

On this clonotype: This sequence may be a read error, since a much larger clone differs from it by one base. This chain connects TRBV20-1 to TRBJ2-1; D unclear. This CDR3 has 11 residues. Germline V lookup: CDR1 DFQATT, CDR2 SNEGSKA (reference sequence). V lost 1 base, J lost 10 bases, and 8 bases lay in between. The CDR3 DNA sequence: TGCAGTGCTAGAGGGGAAAGGGAGCAGTTCTTC. Protein sequence: CSARGEREQFF.

The chain combines TRBV7-2 with TRBJ1-2; D uncertain. V lost 1 base to trimming and J lost 5 bases, with 14 bases between them. Germline V CDR1 and CDR2: SGHTA, FQGNSA. This CDR3 contains 15 residues. CDR3 sequence reads: CASSLGDRRGYGYTF. In DNA form, the CDR3 reads TGTGCCAGCAGCTTAGGTGACCGCCGTGGGTATGGCTACACCTTC. Full variable domain (outside the CDR3, taken from reference TRBV7-2 and TRBJ1-2): GAGVSQSPSNKVTEKGKDVELRCDPISGHTALYWYRQSLGQGLEFLIYFQGNSAPDKSGLPSDRFSAERTGGSVSTLTIQRTQQEDSAVYLCASSLGDRRGYGYTFGSGTRLTVV.

V gene TRBV19 combines with J gene TRBJ1-1; 7 bases agree with TRBD1. From germline, CDR1 is LNHDA and CDR2 SQIVND (reference sequence). The CDR3 has 16 amino acids. Trimming took 4 bases from V and 1 from J; bases not matched to a gene: 9. The CDR3 DNA reads TGTGCCAGTAGTAATGAGTACAGGGGTTGGAACACTGAAGCTTTCTTT. Encoded protein: CASSNEYRGWNTEAFF.

This clonotype was detected only a few times. A junction boundary mismatches the germline segment, possibly from a read error. The gene calls are TRBV6-1 and TRBJ2-7; a weak D match, TRBD2 (6 bases). Germline V gene sequence: CDR1 MNHNS, CDR2 SASEGT. This CDR3 is 13 amino acids long. CDR3 residues: CASQRTTSYEHYF. The CDR3 DNA reads as TGTGCCAGCCAGAGGACTACCTCCTACGAGCATTATTTC.

The rearrangement links TRBV28 to TRBJ2-7; 7 nucleotides line up with TRBD2. With V trimmed by 10 bases and J by 2 bases, 8 bases remained unmatched. The germline CDR1 and CDR2 sequences are MDHEN and SYDVKM. CDR3 size: 13 residues. The DNA of the CDR3 is TGTGCCACCAGCCGGGGGGACCCCTACGAGCAGTACTTC. As protein: CATSRGDPYEQYF.

This clonotype was recorded many times. V usage is TRBV7-2 and J usage is TRBJ2-2, with 7 bases fitting TRBD2. Trimming removed 6 bases from V and 4 bases from J; junction bases left unmatched: 8. The V gene's germline CDR1 is SGHTA and CDR2 FQGNSA. This CDR3 is 15 amino acids long. CDR3 loop: CASSSGGRGTGELFF. For the CDR3, the DNA is TGTGCCAGCAGTTCGGGGGGTCGCGGCACCGGGGAGCTGTTTTTT.

In its sample, this clonotype was seen many times. CDR3 sequence reads: CASSLGQGRNTEAFF. CDR3 nucleotide sequence: TGCGCCAGCAGCTTGGGACAGGGGAGGAACACTGAAGCTTTCTTT. V and J are TRBV5-1 and TRBJ1-1, with 8 bases identical to TRBD1. The CDR3 has 15 residues. Germline V gene lookup returns CDR1 SGHRS and CDR2 YFSETQ. J gave up 1 base and V 0 bases, and 2 bases lay outside the gene matches.

This clonotype has ten or more counts. The rearrangement uses TRBV19 and TRBJ2-6; 10 positions match TRBD1. Germline lookup yields CDR1 LNHDA and CDR2 SQIVND (reference sequence). The V and J ends lost 6 bases and 0 bases, in that order; junction bases with no gene match: 8. This CDR3 has 18 amino acids. CDR3 bases: TGTGCCAGTAGGACGGACAGGGGGATCTCCTCTGGGGCCAACGTCCTGACTTTC. As protein: CASRTDRGISSGANVLTF.

By share, this clonotype ranks as medium-sized. CDR3 nucleotide sequence: TGTGCCAGCAGTTCGAGGGGGGTCCTCTCCTACGAGCAGTACTTC. It translates to CASSSRGVLSYEQYF. The V gene is TRBV6-5, the J gene TRBJ2-7; D might be TRBD1 or TRBD2, each matching 6 bases. This CDR3 spans 15 amino acids. V gave up 4 bases and J gave up 0 bases, with 13 bases separating them. The germline V gene encodes CDR1 MNHEY and CDR2 SVGAGI.

Turning to this clonotype: The CDR3 ends on some other residue instead of the conserved phenylalanine or tryptophan, so this is likely a read error. The chain carries TRBV28 and TRBJ2-2, with D possibly TRBD2 on 5 matching bases. Germline V lookup: CDR1 MDHEN, CDR2 SYDVKM. Trimming cost V 6 bases and J 0 bases, with 17 bases left between them. The CDR3 consists of 17 residues. The CDR3 sequence is CASSLIGSGANTGELFL. DNA of the CDR3: TGTGCCAGCAGCTTGATCGGCAGCGGAGCGAACACCGGGGAGCTGTTTCTT.